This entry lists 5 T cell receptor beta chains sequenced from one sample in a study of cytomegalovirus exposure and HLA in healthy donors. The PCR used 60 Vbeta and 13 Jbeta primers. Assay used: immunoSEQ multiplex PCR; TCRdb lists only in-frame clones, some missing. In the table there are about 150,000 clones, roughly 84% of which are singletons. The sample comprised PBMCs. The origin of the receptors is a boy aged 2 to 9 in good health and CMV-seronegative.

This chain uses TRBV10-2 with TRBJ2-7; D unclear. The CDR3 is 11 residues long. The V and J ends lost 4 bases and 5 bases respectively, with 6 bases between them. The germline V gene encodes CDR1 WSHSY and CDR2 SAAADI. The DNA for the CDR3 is TGCGCCAGCAGTGTTCAGGACGAGCAGTACTTC. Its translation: CASSVQDEQYF.

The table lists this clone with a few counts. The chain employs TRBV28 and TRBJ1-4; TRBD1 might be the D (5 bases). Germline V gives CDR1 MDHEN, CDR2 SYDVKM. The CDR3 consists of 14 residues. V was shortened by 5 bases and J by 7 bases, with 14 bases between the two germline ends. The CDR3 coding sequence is TGTGCCAGCAGTGTAGGGGCCCTTCGTGAAAAACTGTTTTTT. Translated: CASSVGALREKLFF. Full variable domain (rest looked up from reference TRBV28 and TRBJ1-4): DVKVTQSSRYLVKRTGEKVFLECVQDMDHENMFWYRQDPGLGLRLIYFSYDVKMKEKGDIPEGYSVSREKKERFSLILESASTNQTSMYLCASSVGALREKLFFGSGTQLSVL.

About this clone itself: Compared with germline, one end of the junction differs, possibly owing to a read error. The CDR3 DNA follows: TGTTCCAGCAGCTTAATTCGGGGGGGCGAGCTAAACGAGCAGTACTTC. Its translation is CSSSLIRGGELNEQYF. This chain connects TRBV7-9 to TRBJ2-7, with TRBD2 matching over 8 bases. The CDR3 covers 16 residues. Germline assignment: CDR1 SEHNR and CDR2 FQNEAQ (reference sequence).

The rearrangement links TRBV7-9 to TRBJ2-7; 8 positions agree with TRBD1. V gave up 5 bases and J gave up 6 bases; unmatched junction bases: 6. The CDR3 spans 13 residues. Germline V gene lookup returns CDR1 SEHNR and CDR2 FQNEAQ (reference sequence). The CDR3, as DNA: TGTGCCAGCAGCAGGGGGACAGGCTTCGAGCAGTACTTC. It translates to CASSRGTGFEQYF.

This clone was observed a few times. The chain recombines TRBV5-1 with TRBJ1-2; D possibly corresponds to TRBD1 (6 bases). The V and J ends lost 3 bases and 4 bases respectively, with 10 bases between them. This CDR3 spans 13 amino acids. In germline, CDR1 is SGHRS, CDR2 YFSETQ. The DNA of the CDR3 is TGCGCCAGCAGCTGGGGGCAGTCCTATGGCTACACCTTC. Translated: CASSWGQSYGYTF.